These 3 T cell receptor beta chains were all obtained from the same sample, sequenced in a study of blood T cell repertoires in COVID-19. This table comes from immunoSEQ multiplex PCR, and its TCRdb copy is limited to in-frame clones, with some not included. The sample has some 100,000 clones, 90% seen once. The sample was peripheral blood. The receptor set was obtained from a man aged 50 to 59 with acute or convalescent COVID-19.

The rearrangement uses TRBV5-6 and TRBJ1-4; D not certain. The CDR3 spans 15 residues. V was cut by 4 bases and J by 4 bases, with 14 bases left in between. Germline V gene sequence: CDR1 SGHDT, CDR2 YYEEEE. CDR3 sequence: CASSLAVRINEKLFF. The CDR3 DNA sequence: TGTGCCAGCAGCCTGGCGGTGAGGATTAATGAAAAACTGTTTTTT. Based on the CDR3 plus reference TRBV5-6 and TRBJ1-4, the full variable domain is DAGVTQSPTHLIKTRGQQVTLRCSPKSGHDTVSWYQQALGQGPQFIFQYYEEEERQRGNFPDRFSGHQFPNYSSELNVNALLLGDSALYLCASSLAVRINEKLFFGSGTQLSVL.

This sequence joins TRBV6-6 and TRBJ2-4; 7 nucleotides line up with TRBD2. With V trimmed by 1 base and J by 6 bases, 6 bases remained unmatched. CDR3 length equals 15 residues. CDR1 and CDR2 (germline): MNHNY, SVGAGI (reference sequence). The CDR3 region is CASSYLAGVGNIQYF. The CDR3 coding sequence is TGTGCCAGCAGTTACTTGGCGGGAGTAGGAAACATTCAGTACTTC.

In this sample, this clone turned up a few times. V is TRBV3-1 (or the pseudogene TRBV3-2) and J is TRBJ2-1; tentative D call: TRBD2 (6 bases). Germline assignment: CDR1 LGHDT and CDR2 YNNKEL (reference sequence). The CDR3 runs 18 residues. Trimming pared 0 bases from V and 3 bases from J, leaving 18 bases between. The CDR3 protein is CASSQDPGRGYLYNEQFF. CDR3 bases: TGTGCCAGCAGCCAAGACCCTGGGCGGGGATATCTCTACAATGAGCAGTTCTTC.